The present entry profiles one TCR beta chain with its context. This specimen belongs to a study of blood T cell repertoires in COVID-19. Background on the study: PBMCs, B-cell-depleted T cells, or T cells provided the cDNA or gDNA that made up the material.

In the original workflow: Using reference gene primer amplification, nucleated cell counts were estimated. The repertoire was sequenced with immunoSEQ multiplex PCR; TCRdb's copy has only in-frame clones and lacks some. The V and J calls and clone size come from that table; D and trimming were worked out from the DNA. Of about 220,000 clones detected, roughly 80% appear once; the ten largest clones hold around 7.3%. The receptor comes from a woman aged 70 to 79 with acute or convalescent COVID-19. Sequenced: peripheral blood.

Here the CDR3 DNA reads TGTGCCAGCAGCCAAGTTTATCAGCGGAATGAGCAGTTCTTC. Its protein is CASSQVYQRNEQFF. This chain connects TRBV3-1 (or the pseudogene TRBV3-2) to TRBJ2-1, with D maybe TRBD2 (5 bases). Trimming shortened V by 1 base and J by 7 bases, and 11 bases separated the two germline ends. Germline loops: CDR1 LGHDT, CDR2 YNNKEL (reference sequence). This CDR3 region has 14 residues.